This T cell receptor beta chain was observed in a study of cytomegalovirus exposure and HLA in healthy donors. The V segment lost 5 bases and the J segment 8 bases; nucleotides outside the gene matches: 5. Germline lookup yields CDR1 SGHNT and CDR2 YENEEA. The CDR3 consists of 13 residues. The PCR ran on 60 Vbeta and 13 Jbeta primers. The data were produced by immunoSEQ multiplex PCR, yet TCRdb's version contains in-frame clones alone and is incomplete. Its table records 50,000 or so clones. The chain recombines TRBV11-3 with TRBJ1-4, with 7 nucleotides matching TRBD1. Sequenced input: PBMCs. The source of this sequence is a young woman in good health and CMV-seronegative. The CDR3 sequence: CASSRYRGEKLFF. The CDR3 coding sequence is TGTGCCAGCAGCCGATACAGGGGAGAAAAACTGTTTTTT.